This T cell receptor beta chain was documented in a study of CD8 T cells in Susac syndrome. General study points: As acknowledged by the study, its TCR sequencing and HLA analysis included a relatively small number of individuals.

An amount of RNA that ranged from roughly 0.45 to 1 ug was reverse transcribed with random hexamers. An immunoSEQ multiplex PCR amplified TCR beta CDR3 over 54 Vbeta and 13 Jbeta. TCRdb called the immunoSEQ multiplex PCR reads again in MiXCR, with one record for every CDR3 protein. Altogether about 300,000 distinct CDR3 sequences are present, 89% being singletons, with the ten largest covering approximately 0.18%. V was pared by 3 bases and J by 0 bases, with 2 bases of the junction left unmatched. CDR3 length: 14 amino acids. The germline gives CDR1 SGHTA, CDR2 FQGNSA. Notes on this clonotype: Its antigen remains unknown.

TCR beta was sequenced from blood CD8+ and CD4+ T cells. The CD8+ and CD4+ T cells were isolated magnetically using a negative isolation approach, whereas the TEMRA cells were enriched by FACS. The TCR sequence derives from a human donor with multiple sclerosis. Specimen: CD8+ T cells from PBMCs. The rearrangement uses TRBV7-2 and TRBJ2-7; 7 bases fit TRBD1. The chain's CDR3 is CASSFRGNSYEQYF. CDR3 in DNA: TGTGCCAGCAGCTTCAGGGGGAACTCCTACGAGCAGTACTTC. The whole variable domain, filled in from reference TRBV7-2 and TRBJ2-7, reads GAGVSQSPSNKVTEKGKDVELRCDPISGHTALYWYRQSLGQGLEFLIYFQGNSAPDKSGLPSDRFSAERTGGSVSTLTIQRTQQEDSAVYLCASSFRGNSYEQYFGPGTRLTVT.